These 23 T cell receptor beta chains originate from one sample sequenced in a study of CD8+ T cells in alopecia areata (dated by TCRdb to the late 2010s). Receptors were amplified or captured by the immunoSEQ multiplex PCR assay. For TCR sequencing, RNA was extracted from every sample and reverse transcribed into cDNA to serve as template. TCRdb took this table from immuneACCESS and kept in-frame rearrangements with V and J called. Such tables lack part of the clones; where checked against another copy, unresolved V genes explain under half of the gap, and the rest is unexplained. The sample table lists about 140,000 clones, 45% to 60% of them with a count of one. Together, the top ten hold approximately 15% of the sample. The intended sense of this specimen's time point label: more than 3 weeks on oral tofacitinib. According to the study, the label for this sample's treatment or condition signals: oral pan-JAK inhibitor, 5-10 mg twice daily.

This material consisted of CD8+ T cells sorted from blood, taken at week 4, from a patient treated with tofacitinib. The receptors come from a human donor with alopecia areata.

The V and J genes are TRBV7-9 and TRBJ1-1; tentatively, D is TRBD1 (6 bases). V was cut by 1 base and J by 0 bases, with 15 bases left in between. This CDR3 is 17 amino acids long. CDR1 and CDR2 from the germline V gene are SEHNR and FQNEAQ (reference sequence). Here the CDR3 reads CASSLGPRDTLNTEAFF. As DNA, the CDR3 is TGTGCCAGCAGCTTAGGACCTCGGGACACGCTGAACACTGAAGCTTTCTTT.

The genes are TRBV9 and TRBJ1-6; 8 bases are shared with TRBD1. After removal of 2 bases from V and 6 bases from J, the junction contained 1 base not matched to a gene. This CDR3 spans 14 amino acids. Germline V lookup: CDR1 SGDLS, CDR2 YYNGEE. In DNA, the CDR3 is TGTGCCAGCAGCGTCGACAGGGGTAATTCACCCCTCCACTTT. Translated: CASSVDRGNSPLHF.

The chain has TRBV11-2 and TRBJ2-7; weak D call: TRBD1 (6 bases). The CDR3 is made up of 15 amino acids. V dropped 1 base and J dropped 2 bases, with 12 bases sitting between them. Germline-derived CDR1 and CDR2 are SGHAT and FQNNGV. CDR3 DNA: TGTGCCAGCAGCTTAGGCCTGGGACAAGCCTACGAGCAGTACTTC. It translates to CASSLGLGQAYEQYF.

The chain's CDR3 is CASSQEPGGETQYF. The DNA for the CDR3 is TGTGCCTCTTCCCAGGAACCCGGTGGGGAGACCCAGTACTTC. This chain joins TRBV6-6 and TRBJ2-5; no firm D call. Trimming removed 11 bases from V and 5 bases from J, with 21 bases in between. The CDR3 length is 14 residues. Germline CDR1 MNHNY, CDR2 SVGAGI (reference sequence).

This clone has just a few counts. The CDR3 DNA reads TGTGCCAGCAGCCGCTCCTACGAGCAGTACTTC. Translation gives CASSRSYEQYF. V and J are TRBV7-9 and TRBJ2-7; D is ambiguous. The CDR3 extends over 11 amino acids. Germline V gene sequence: CDR1 SEHNR, CDR2 FQNEAQ (reference sequence). V lost 5 bases and J lost 0, with 2 bases in between.

The chain combines TRBV5-1 with TRBJ2-2; D gene uncertain. CDR3 size: 12 residues. V was pared by 2 bases and J by 6 bases, with 5 bases between. Germline lookup yields CDR1 SGHRS and CDR2 YFSETQ. CDR3 amino acids: CASSLLAGELFF. The CDR3, as DNA: TGCGCCAGCAGCTTATTAGCCGGGGAGCTGTTTTTT. Variable domain in full (rest from reference TRBV5-1 and TRBJ2-2): KAGVTQTPRYLIKTRGQQVTLSCSPISGHRSVSWYQQTPGQGLQFLFEYFSETQRNKGNFPGRFSGRQFSNSRSEMNVSTLELGDSALYLCASSLLAGELFFGEGSRLTVL.

The chain carries TRBV27 and TRBJ1-5, with TRBD1 identical over 9 bases. The junction had 6 bases not matched to a gene; V was cut back by 3 bases and J by 0 bases. CDR1 is MNHEY, CDR2 SMNVEV, per germline (reference sequence). This CDR3 contains 17 residues. The CDR3 DNA reads TGTGCCAGCAGTTTTACAGGGGGCTATTATAGCAATCAGCCCCAGCATTTT. Translated, it gives CASSFTGGYYSNQPQHF.

This clone was detected only a few times. The chain has TRBV6-5 and TRBJ2-2; D is unresolved. The V end was cut by 0 bases, the J end by 6 bases, with 8 bases between. Germline CDR1 reads MNHEY; CDR2 reads SVGAGI. The CDR3 consists of 14 residues. CDR3 residues: CASSYSSGAGELFF. The CDR3 DNA is TGTGCCAGCAGTTACTCTAGTGGGGCCGGGGAGCTGTTTTTT.

The count of this clone is one. The chain is built from TRBV30 and TRBJ1-1; D remains unclear. This CDR3 region has 12 residues. Germline lookup yields CDR1 GTSNPN and CDR2 SVGIG (reference sequence). The germline V and J ends were trimmed by 0 bases and 0 bases, with 2 bases remaining between them. For the CDR3, the DNA is TGTGCCTGGAGTGTACTGAACACTGAAGCTTTCTTT. Its protein is CAWSVLNTEAFF.

Worth noting for this clone: A read error is the likely source, as a far larger clone sits one nucleotide away. J is TRBJ2-2 and V is TRBV6-1; no reliable D call. This CDR3 has 13 residues. Germline values: CDR1 MNHNS, CDR2 SASEGT. The ends were cut back, 3 bases at V and 3 bases at J, with 5 bases in the middle. CDR3 protein: CASSDSDTGELFF. In nucleotides, the CDR3 is TGTGCCAGCAGTGACTCGGACACCGGGGAGCTGTTTTTT.

The chain recombines TRBV4-1 with TRBJ1-3, with D possibly being TRBD1 (5 bases). The germline V gene has CDR1 MGHRA and CDR2 YSYEKL. V was shortened by 0 bases and J by 0 bases, with 18 bases between the two germline ends. This CDR3 is built from 19 residues. The CDR3 reads CASSQEDPYRTNSGNTIYF. The CDR3 bases are TGCGCCAGCAGCCAAGAGGACCCTTACAGGACAAACTCTGGAAACACCATATATTTT.

The V gene is TRBV5-6, the J gene TRBJ1-5; D remains unclear. The length of the CDR3 is 14 residues. Trimming removed 1 base from V and 2 bases from J, with 7 bases in between. CDR1 SGHDT and CDR2 YYEEEE come from the germline V gene. The CDR3 region has the DNA TGTGCCAGCAGCTTGAGATTGGGCAATCAGCCCCAGCATTTT. Amino acids: CASSLRLGNQPQHF. Full variable domain (outside the CDR3, taken from reference TRBV5-6 and TRBJ1-5): DAGVTQSPTHLIKTRGQQVTLRCSPKSGHDTVSWYQQALGQGPQFIFQYYEEEERQRGNFPDRFSGHQFPNYSSELNVNALLLGDSALYLCASSLRLGNQPQHFGDGTRLSIL.

J is TRBJ2-2 and V is TRBV29-1, with 12 bases identical to TRBD2. This CDR3 is built from 15 residues. The germline CDR1 and CDR2 sequences are SQVTM and ANQGSEA. V gave up 7 bases and J gave up 1 base; unmatched junction bases: 4. The DNA of the CDR3 is TGCAGCGCCGGACTAGCGGGACTGAACACCGGGGAGCTGTTTTTT. It codes for CSAGLAGLNTGELFF.

The chain uses TRBV30 and TRBJ2-5; 11 nucleotides line up with TRBD1. With 4 bases clipped from V and 5 bases from J, the junction kept 15 bases outside the gene matches. Germline-derived CDR1 and CDR2 are GTSNPN and SVGIG (reference sequence). The CDR3 totals 17 residues. The CDR3 coding sequence is TGTGCCTGGATCGAGGACAGGGGGCGCGGGGGATTTGAGACCCAGTACTTC. Protein sequence: CAWIEDRGRGGFETQYF.

There are many counts of this clone. Here the CDR3 reads CASRGQGKETQYF. For the CDR3, the DNA is TGTGCCAGCAGGGGACAGGGTAAAGAGACCCAGTACTTC. The gene calls are TRBV21-1 and TRBJ2-5; TRBD1, the table's D call, was not compared with the DNA. TRBV21-1 is a recognized pseudogene. This CDR3 has 13 residues.

This clone was observed a few times. The V call is TRBV5-4, the J call TRBJ2-3; no reliable D call. V lost 4 bases and J lost 6, with 24 bases in between. This CDR3 spans 17 amino acids. CDR1 and CDR2 from the germline V gene are SGHNT and YYREEE (reference sequence). The CDR3 loop reads CASSPSPRETSQDTQYF. DNA of the CDR3: TGTGCCAGCAGCCCATCACCCCGTGAAACGAGCCAGGATACGCAGTATTTT.

Details on this clone: Within the sample, other DNA sequences also encode this same CDR3. The gene calls are TRBV29-1 and TRBJ2-5; no firm D call. V shed 3 bases and J shed 4 bases, with 3 bases lying between them. CDR1 is SQVTM, CDR2 ANQGSEA, per germline. The CDR3 contains 10 residues. The CDR3: CSVEVETQYF. DNA for the CDR3: TGCAGCGTTGAGGTAGAGACCCAGTACTTC.

Comments on this clone: The sample contains more than one DNA sequence encoding this CDR3. V usage is TRBV13 and J usage is TRBJ2-7, with 10 bases identical to TRBD1. The CDR3 loop spans 14 amino acids. After removal of 5 bases from V and 3 bases from J, the junction contained 4 bases not matched to a gene. Germline CDR1 is PRHDT and CDR2 is FYEKMQ (reference sequence). CDR3 region: CASSGRDRGYEQYF. In DNA, the CDR3 is TGTGCCAGCAGCGGCCGGGACAGGGGCTACGAGCAGTACTTC.

The V gene is TRBV10-3, the J gene TRBJ2-7, with a weak D call TRBD1 (5 bases). Germline V lookup: CDR1 ENHRY, CDR2 SYGVKD. With 2 bases removed from V and 7 bases from J, the gap between germline ends came to 9 bases. The CDR3 totals 12 residues. The CDR3: CAISEVREEQYF. The CDR3 bases are TGTGCCATCAGTGAGGTCAGGGAAGAGCAGTACTTC.

This clone was found a few times. V gene TRBV5-8 combines with J gene TRBJ1-4; possibly TRBD1 for D (6 bases). V lost 2 bases, J lost 4 bases, and 9 bases lay in between. Germline lookup yields CDR1 SGHTS and CDR2 YDEGEE. This CDR3 comprises 14 residues. CDR3 coding DNA: TGTGCCAGCAGCTTACAGGGCTATAATGAAAAACTGTTTTTT. This codes for CASSLQGYNEKLFF.

CDR3 bases: TGTGCCAGCAGCCTACTAGCGGGGGTAGATACGCAGTATTTT. Protein sequence: CASSLLAGVDTQYF. The rearrangement uses TRBV9 and TRBJ2-3, with 11 bases aligning to TRBD2. Germline V gives CDR1 SGDLS, CDR2 YYNGEE. The J segment lost 5 bases and the V segment lost 4 bases, leaving 3 bases of the junction unmatched. CDR3 length: 14 amino acids.

The table lists this clone with a few counts. The rearrangement joins TRBV29-1 to TRBJ2-1; D is possibly TRBD1 or TRBD2 (5 bases each). The CDR3 is 15 amino acids. CDR1 and CDR2 from the germline V gene are SQVTM and ANQGSEA. Trimming removed 2 bases from V and 7 bases from J, with 18 bases in between. The CDR3 is CSVEPTWDPGNEQFF. DNA for the CDR3: TGCAGCGTTGAACCCACGTGGGACCCCGGTAATGAGCAGTTCTTC.

J is TRBJ1-1 and V is TRBV29-1, with D tentatively TRBD1 (6 bases). Looked up from germline, CDR1 is SQVTM and CDR2 is ANQGSEA. Trimming took off 3 bases at V and 3 bases at J, with 8 bases between the two ends. The CDR3 spans 12 residues. In DNA, the CDR3 is TGCAGCGTTGATGAGGGGGACACTGAAGCTTTCTTT. It codes for CSVDEGDTEAFF.